Below are 11 T cell receptor beta chains sequenced from a single sample in a study of blood T cell repertoires in COVID-19 (TCRdb year 2020). Library generation was performed with the immunoSEQ multiplex PCR assay. In its TCRdb copy, this immuneACCESS table keeps in-frame sequences only and misses some clones. Where compared with another copy, unresolved V genes explain less than half of these, and the others have no known cause. This sample gives 350,000 or so clones in total; 83% of them show up just once. The ten largest make up 3% of the sample. The sequenced sample consisted of peripheral blood. Receptor source: a man aged 30-40 years with active or convalescent COVID-19.

The V and J genes are TRBV5-1 and TRBJ2-1, with 7 bases matching TRBD1. Germline V gives CDR1 SGHRS, CDR2 YFSETQ. The V segment lost 4 bases and the J segment 2 bases; nucleotides outside the gene matches: 6. This CDR3 region has 15 residues. The CDR3 protein is CASSVGQKAYNEQFF. The CDR3 DNA is TGCGCCAGCAGCGTGGGACAGAAAGCCTACAATGAGCAGTTCTTC.

V and J are TRBV30 and TRBJ1-6; possibly TRBD1 for D (5 bases). The germline V gene encodes CDR1 GTSNPN and CDR2 SVGIG (reference sequence). Trimming took 3 bases from V and 4 from J, leaving 10 bases between them. The CDR3 has 14 amino acids. The CDR3 loop reads CAWSRRQYNSPLHF. CDR3 bases: TGTGCCTGGAGCAGAAGACAGTATAATTCACCCCTCCACTTT.

The chain uses TRBV10-3 and TRBJ1-2, with D possibly matching TRBD1 (5 bases). CDR1 is ENHRY and CDR2 is SYGVKD in the germline V gene. V dropped 6 bases and J dropped 6 bases, with 17 bases sitting between them. This CDR3 has 14 residues. As DNA, the CDR3 is TGTGCCATCAGCTTCCAGACAGACTTACATGGCTACACCTTC. This codes for CAISFQTDLHGYTF.

V and J are TRBV7-9 and TRBJ2-7; TRBD1 aligns across 8 bases. CDR1 SEHNR and CDR2 FQNEAQ come from the germline V gene (reference sequence). This CDR3 is built from 13 residues. V shed 7 bases, J shed 7 bases, and the junction held 9 bases outside the gene matches. CDR3 in DNA: TGTGCCAGCATCACCGATCGACAGGGGGAGCAGTACTTC. The encoded protein is CASITDRQGEQYF.

CDR3 sequence: CASSQGADHRTEAFF. The CDR3 bases are TGCGCCAGCAGCCAAGGGGCTGACCACAGGACTGAAGCTTTCTTT. The chain is built from TRBV4-1 and TRBJ1-1; possibly TRBD1 for D (5 bases). The V and J ends lost 1 base and 5 bases respectively, with 14 bases between them. CDR1 is MGHRA, CDR2 YSYEKL, per germline. The CDR3 covers 15 residues.

This chain connects TRBV19 to TRBJ1-2, with no clear D. The CDR3 contains 12 residues. The V end was cut by 5 bases, the J end by 5 bases, with 9 bases between. From germline, CDR1 is LNHDA and CDR2 SQIVND (reference sequence). This chain's CDR3 is CASSHPRYGYTF. CDR3 sequence (DNA): TGTGCCAGTAGTCATCCCAGATATGGCTACACCTTC.

J is TRBJ1-1 and V is TRBV7-9; possible D gene TRBD1, 5 bases. This CDR3 contains 12 residues. V was clipped by 5 bases and J by 5 bases, with 9 bases between them. Germline V gives CDR1 SEHNR, CDR2 FQNEAQ (reference sequence). The CDR3 spells CASSRRTTEAFF. For the CDR3, the DNA is TGTGCCAGCAGCCGCAGGACAACTGAAGCTTTCTTT.

In nucleotides, the CDR3 is TGTGCCAGCACCGAAGGAGGGGGGGCCTACGAGCAGTACTTC. The encoded protein is CASTEGGGAYEQYF. This chain connects TRBV6-5 to TRBJ2-7; possibly TRBD2 for D (7 bases). CDR1 and CDR2 from the germline V gene are MNHEY and SVGAGI. CDR3 length: 14 residues. The V gene lost 7 bases and the J gene lost 2 bases, with 15 bases spanning the gap.

The J gene is TRBJ1-2, the V gene TRBV30; D possibly corresponds to TRBD1 (6 bases). Germline CDR1 GTSNPN, CDR2 SVGIG (reference sequence). V lost 0 bases, J lost 0 bases, and 8 bases lay in between. The CDR3 runs 14 residues. The CDR3 nucleotides are TGTGCCTGGAGTGTACAGGGATCTAACTATGGCTACACCTTC. Encoded protein: CAWSVQGSNYGYTF.

This clone was counted once. This sequence joins TRBV19 and TRBJ2-5; maybe TRBD2 (7 bases). The V and J ends lost 0 bases and 6 bases respectively, with 11 bases between them. Germline V CDR1 and CDR2: LNHDA, SQIVND (reference sequence). This CDR3 comprises 14 residues. The DNA for the CDR3 is TGTGCCAGTAGTATAGAAGGGGGGGCGAAGACCCAGTACTTC. Translating it yields CASSIEGGAKTQYF.

The J gene is TRBJ2-5, the V gene TRBV18, with 9 nucleotides matching TRBD1. The ends lost 2 bases at V and 5 bases at J; junction bases unmatched: 3. This CDR3 spans 14 amino acids. Germline CDR1 and CDR2: KGHSH and LQKENI. Written as DNA, the CDR3 is TGTGCCAGCTCACCATACAGGGGGCAGGAGACCCAGTACTTC. As protein: CASSPYRGQETQYF.